The sequence of this T cell receptor (beta chain) was determined in a study of CD4 T cells in relation to SARS-CoV-2 and coronaviruses. Study summary: Controls used an HIV-1 Nef peptide pool or no peptide.

Libraries were prepared by immunoSEQ multiplex PCR; TCRdb keeps only in-frame clonotypes and omits some of them. Found here are around 24,000 clones, approximately 72% of them singletons; the top ten hold around 12%. Germline V gene lookup returns CDR1 SNHLY and CDR2 FYNNEI. CDR3 length: 12 residues. Trimming stripped 8 bases from V and 4 bases from J, with 11 bases between. The unexposed donors gave CD4+ T cells in about 2011-2018, prior to COVID-19. CD4+ T cells were isolated from the cells after about 11 days of culture. Testing used SARS-CoV-2 S/N and four cold-coronavirus spikes on unexposed-donor CD4+ T cells, cells permitting. This clone has more than one count but fewer than ten. Its target is unknown.

The receptor was isolated from a human donor in good health. The sample comprised CD4+ T cells from PBMCs, cultured in vitro. The rearrangement joins TRBV2 to TRBJ1-1; D remains unclear. CDR3 sequence (DNA): TGTGCCAGCTTCCTGGAGTTCACTGAAGCTTTCTTT. This gives the protein CASFLEFTEAFF. Filled out from reference TRBV2 and TRBJ1-1, the complete variable domain reads EPEVTQTPSHQVTQMGQEVILRCVPISNHLYFYWYRQILGQKVEFLVSFYNNEISEKSEIFDDQFSVERPDGSNFTLKIRSTKLEDSAMYFCASFLEFTEAFFGQGTRLTVV.